This TCR beta chain originates from a study of blood T cell repertoires in COVID-19. Looking at the study overall: The United States, Italy and Spain provided the acute and convalescent COVID-19 samples.

Data came from immunoSEQ multiplex PCR; TCRdb stores just in-frame clones and leaves some out. The sample records over 200,000 clones, roughly 87% being singletons. Unmatched junction bases numbered 5, after V lost 2 bases and J lost 7 bases. The CDR3 consists of 13 residues. Germline V gene data show CDR1 as MDHEN and CDR2 as SYDVKM. Enrollees, about 18 to 89 years old, lived in 24 US areas. Grouping used clinical history reported by participants in a survey and questionnaire. Sequencing was done on a sample of PBMCs or T cells enriched from blood (not recorded which). This clonotype was obtained from a man aged 18 to 30 with acute COVID-19. The J gene is TRBJ2-7, the V gene TRBV28, with 7 bases matching TRBD1. The CDR3 region is CASSLDRVGEQYF. Here the CDR3 DNA reads TGTGCCAGCAGTTTAGACAGGGTTGGAGAGCAGTACTTC.